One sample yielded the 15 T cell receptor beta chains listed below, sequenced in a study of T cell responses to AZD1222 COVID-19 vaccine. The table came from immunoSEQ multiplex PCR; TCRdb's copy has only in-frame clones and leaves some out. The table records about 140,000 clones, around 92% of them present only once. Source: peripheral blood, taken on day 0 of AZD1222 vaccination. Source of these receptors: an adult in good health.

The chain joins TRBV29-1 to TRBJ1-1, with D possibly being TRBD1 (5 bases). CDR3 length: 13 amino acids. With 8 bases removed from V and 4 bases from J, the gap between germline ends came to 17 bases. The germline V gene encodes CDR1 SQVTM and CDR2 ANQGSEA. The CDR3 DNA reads TGCAGCACCCCCTCGGGGGTCGGCACTGAAGCTTTCTTT. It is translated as CSTPSGVGTEAFF. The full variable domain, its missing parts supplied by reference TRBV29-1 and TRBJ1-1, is SAVISQKPSRDICQRGTSLTIQCQVDSQVTMMFWYRQQPGQSLTLIATANQGSEATYESGFVIDKFPISRPNLTFSTLTVSNMSPEDSSIYLCSTPSGVGTEAFFGQGTRLTVV.

The CDR3 loop reads CASSQELQGRNEKLFF. In DNA, the CDR3 is TGTGCCAGCAGCCAAGAATTACAGGGGAGGAATGAAAAACTGTTTTTT. The chain combines TRBV3-1 (or the pseudogene TRBV3-2) with TRBJ1-4; 7 bases agree with TRBD1. With V trimmed by 0 bases and J by 5 bases, 6 bases remained unmatched. Germline CDR1 and CDR2: LGHDT and YNNKEL (reference sequence). The CDR3 sequence is 16 residues long.

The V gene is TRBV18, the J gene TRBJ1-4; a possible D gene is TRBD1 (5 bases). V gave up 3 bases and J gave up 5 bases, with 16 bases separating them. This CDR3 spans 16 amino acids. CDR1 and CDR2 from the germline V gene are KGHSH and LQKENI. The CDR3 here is CASSPTKGQINEKLFF. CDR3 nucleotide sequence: TGTGCCAGCTCACCTACGAAGGGGCAGATCAATGAAAAACTGTTTTTT.

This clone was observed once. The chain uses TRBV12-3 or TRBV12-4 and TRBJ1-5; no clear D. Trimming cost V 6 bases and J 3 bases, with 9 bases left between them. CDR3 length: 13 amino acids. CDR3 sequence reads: CASSTAFNQPQHF. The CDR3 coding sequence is TGTGCCAGCAGCACAGCTTTCAATCAGCCCCAGCATTTT.

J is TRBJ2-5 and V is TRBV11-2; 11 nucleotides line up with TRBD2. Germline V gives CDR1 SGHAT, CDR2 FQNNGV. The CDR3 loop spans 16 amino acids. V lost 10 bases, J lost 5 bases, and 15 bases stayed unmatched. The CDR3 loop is CATSMGLAVRRETQYF. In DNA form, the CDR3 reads TGTGCCACCTCGATGGGACTAGCGGTCCGAAGGGAGACCCAGTACTTC.

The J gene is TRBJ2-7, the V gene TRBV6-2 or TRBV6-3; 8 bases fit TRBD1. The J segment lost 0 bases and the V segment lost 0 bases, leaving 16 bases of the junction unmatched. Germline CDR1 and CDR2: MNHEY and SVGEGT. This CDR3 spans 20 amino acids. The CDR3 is CASSYSMITQGGSPSYEQYF. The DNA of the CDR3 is TGTGCCAGCAGTTACTCGATGATAACACAGGGGGGATCTCCCTCCTACGAGCAGTACTTC.

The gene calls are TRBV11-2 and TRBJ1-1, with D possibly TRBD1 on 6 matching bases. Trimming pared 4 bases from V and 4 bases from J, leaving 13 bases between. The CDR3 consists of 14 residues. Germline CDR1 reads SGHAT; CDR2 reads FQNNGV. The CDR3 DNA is TGTGCCAGCAGCTCACCGGGACAACCCACTGAAGCTTTCTTT. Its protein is CASSSPGQPTEAFF.

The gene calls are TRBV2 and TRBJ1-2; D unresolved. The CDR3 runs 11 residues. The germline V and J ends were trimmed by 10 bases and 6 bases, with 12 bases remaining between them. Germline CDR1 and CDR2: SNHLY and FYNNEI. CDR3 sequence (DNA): TGTGCCAACGGGCAAAAGGATGGCTACACCTTC. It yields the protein CANGQKDGYTF.

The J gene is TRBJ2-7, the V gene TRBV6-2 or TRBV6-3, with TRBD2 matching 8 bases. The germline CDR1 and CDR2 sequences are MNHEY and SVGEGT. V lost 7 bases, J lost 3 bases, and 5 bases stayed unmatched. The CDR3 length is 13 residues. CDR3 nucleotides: TGTGCCAGCACCCCCGGGGGGGTCTACGAGCAGTACTTC. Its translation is CASTPGGVYEQYF.

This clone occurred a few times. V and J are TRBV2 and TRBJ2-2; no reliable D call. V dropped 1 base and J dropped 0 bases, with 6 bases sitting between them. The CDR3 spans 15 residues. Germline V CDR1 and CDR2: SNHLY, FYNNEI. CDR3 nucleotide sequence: TGTGCCAGCAGTGAAGTTCTAGCGAACACCGGGGAGCTGTTTTTT. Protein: CASSEVLANTGELFF.

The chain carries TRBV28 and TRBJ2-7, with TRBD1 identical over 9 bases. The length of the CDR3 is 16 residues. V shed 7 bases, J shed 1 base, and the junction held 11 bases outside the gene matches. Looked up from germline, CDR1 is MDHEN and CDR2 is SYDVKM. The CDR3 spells CASTAAPGTGSYEQYF. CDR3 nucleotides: TGTGCCAGCACTGCCGCTCCCGGGACAGGGTCCTACGAGCAGTACTTC.

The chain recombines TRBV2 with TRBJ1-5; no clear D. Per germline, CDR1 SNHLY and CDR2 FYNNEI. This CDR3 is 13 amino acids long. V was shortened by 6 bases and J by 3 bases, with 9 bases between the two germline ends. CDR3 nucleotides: TGTGCCAGCAGCTTGGACCTCAATCAGCCCCAGCATTTT. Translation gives CASSLDLNQPQHF.

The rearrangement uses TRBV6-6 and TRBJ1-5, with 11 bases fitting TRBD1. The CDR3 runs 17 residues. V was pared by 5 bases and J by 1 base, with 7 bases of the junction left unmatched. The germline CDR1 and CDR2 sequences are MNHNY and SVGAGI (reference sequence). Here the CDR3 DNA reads TGTGCCAGCAGTCCCCGGGACAGGGGGTTAAGCAATCAGCCCCAGCATTTT. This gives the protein CASSPRDRGLSNQPQHF.

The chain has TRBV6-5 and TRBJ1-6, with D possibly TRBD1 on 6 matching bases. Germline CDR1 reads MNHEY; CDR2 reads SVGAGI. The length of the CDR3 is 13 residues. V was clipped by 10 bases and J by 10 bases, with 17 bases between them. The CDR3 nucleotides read TGTGCCACAAGGGGGGGGCGCGACTCACCCCTCCACTTT. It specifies CATRGGRDSPLHF.

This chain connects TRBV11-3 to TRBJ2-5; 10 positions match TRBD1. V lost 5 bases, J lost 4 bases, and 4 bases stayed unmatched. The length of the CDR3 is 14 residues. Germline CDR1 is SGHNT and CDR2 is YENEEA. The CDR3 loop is CASSQGTGVETQYF. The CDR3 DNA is TGTGCCAGCAGCCAAGGGACAGGGGTAGAGACCCAGTACTTC.